Sequencing of this T cell receptor beta chain was carried out in a study of T-cell reconstitution after alpha-beta-depleted transplantation in children. For this clonotype: Antigen specificity is unknown.

Unique molecular identifiers were incorporated when the TCRbeta library was constructed. TCRdb called the PCR reads again in MiXCR, with one record for every CDR3 protein. The sample comprises 500,000 to 650,000 distinct CDR3 sequences, around 13% of which are singletons, and roughly 2.3% rests with the top ten. This CDR3 has 14 amino acids. In germline, CDR1 is SGHKS, CDR2 YYEKEE (reference sequence). V was clipped by 7 bases and J by 6 bases, with 16 bases between them. The study, taken as a whole, reports: T-cell counts and diversity at one year following transplant were attributed mainly to newly produced T cells. Recipient T cells and thymic progenitors that survived gave rise to the high TCRbeta diversity observed at day 60 in some patients. Expanded graft clones numbering several hundred reportedly gave rise to alpha-beta T cells about two months after transplant.

This material consisted of PBMCs, mostly from graft donor cells, taken 360 days after TCRalphabeta/CD19-depleted stem cell transplant. The sequence was collected from a male patient younger than 18 who had a stem cell transplant for acute myeloid leukemia, so the T cells may come from the graft donor. The chain uses TRBV5-5 and TRBJ1-4, with unresolved D. The CDR3 sequence: CASYLGRYDEKLFF. In DNA form, the CDR3 reads TGTGCCAGCTATCTAGGGCGGTATGATGAAAAACTGTTTTTT.